This record looks at one T cell receptor beta chain sequence and its context. Its antigen is not identified. These data are taken from a study of response to subunit inactivated influenza vaccine. Study results and caveats: Each seasonal influenza vaccination recruits few new T cells, the authors suggested.

TCRdb re-analysed the RT-PCR reads in MiXCR, keeping a single row per CDR3 protein. The data contain 450,000 to 600,000 distinct CDR3 sequences, 6.5% to 8% of them seen just once; the ten biggest clones take up about 12%. The length of the CDR3 is 11 residues. The ends were cut back, 4 bases at V and 4 bases at J, with 5 bases in the middle. Germline loops: CDR1 SQVTM, CDR2 ANQGSEA. The receptor's source is a man between 50 and 69 years old who received an inactivated influenza vaccine. The J gene is TRBJ2-1, the V gene TRBV29-1, with D unresolved. The material was PBMCs from blood, obtained approximately 25 months after vaccination. CDR3 loop: CSVVQYNEQFF. The CDR3 DNA is TGCAGCGTTGTTCAGTACAATGAGCAGTTCTTC.